The next 22 T cell receptor beta chains were all read from a single sample in a study of T cells in women clearing cervical HPV infection. Clones were read by immunoSEQ multiplex PCR, and TCRdb kept only the in-frame ones, dropping some. The sample shows around 30,000 clones, and about 3% sits with its ten largest clones. The sequenced material came from blood buffy coat. The receptors were sampled from a woman between 18 and 69 years old with a cervical HPV16 infection that either progressed to CIN3+ or cleared (not recorded which).

Note on this clone: The read comes to an end 3 residues before the CDR3 does, leaving the germline J gene to fill in the end. The genes are TRBV10-1 and TRBJ2-1, with 11 bases that match TRBD2. The CDR3 runs 17 residues. Germline V gene sequence: CDR1 WNHNN, CDR2 SYGVQD (reference sequence). Losses at the gene ends were 1 base for V and 2 bases for J; bases not matched to a gene: 4. This CDR3 is CASSEYRLAGTYNEQFF. CDR3 DNA, as far as it was read: TGCGCCAGCAGTGAGTACAGACTAGCGGGAACCTACAATGAG.

Comments on this clone: The observed sequence ends 3 residues before the CDR3 terminus, with the missing tail filled in from the germline J gene. The chain has TRBV5-1 and TRBJ1-1; TRBD1 matches at 7 bases. There are 15 residues in the CDR3. Per the germline V gene, CDR1 is SGHRS and CDR2 is YFSETQ. The CDR3 here is CASSLADYRGREAFF. The CDR3 bases that were read are TGCGCCAGCAGCTTGGCCGACTACAGGGGACGAGAA.

A note on this clone: The CDR3 extends 3 residues past the end of the read, so its final part is completed from the germline J gene. The chain is built from TRBV19 and TRBJ2-2; D is undetermined. CDR3 length equals 12 residues. The germline CDR1 and CDR2 sequences are LNHDA and SQIVND (reference sequence). Trimming removed 6 bases from V and 7 bases from J, with 9 bases in between. The sequenced part of the CDR3 DNA is TGTGCCAGTAGCGGTCAGGTCGGGGAG. Translating it yields CASSGQVGE. The CDR3, in full, reads CASSGQVGELFF.

Remarks on this clone: Read coverage stops 3 residues before the CDR3 terminus; the germline J gene supplies the remainder. The V call is TRBV6-1, the J call TRBJ1-3; D remains unclear. The germline V gene has CDR1 MNHNS and CDR2 SASEGT. The V end lost 1 base, the J end lost 4 bases, and 11 bases lay between the germline ends. The CDR3 sequence is 15 residues long. The CDR3 bases that were read are TGTGCCAGCAGTGAAGAGCCGGGGTCGGGAAACACC. Translating gives CASSEEPGSGNT. The full CDR3 reads CASSEEPGSGNTIYF.

Details on this clone: From the germline J gene comes the end of the CDR3, since the read stops 3 residues before it. V is TRBV5-6 and J is TRBJ1-2, with 7 positions matching TRBD1. CDR1 is SGHDT and CDR2 is YYEEEE in the germline V gene. With V trimmed by 4 bases and J by 6 bases, 3 bases remained unmatched. This CDR3 is built from 12 residues. The CDR3 DNA, read in part, is TGTGCCAGCAGCAGGGGACAGAATGGC. Translated, it gives CASSRGQNG. The whole CDR3 protein is CASSRGQNGYTF.

The CDR3 reads CASTGTGGIEQFF. CDR3 bases read: TGTGCCAGCACCGGGACAGGGGGAATTGAG. The chain is built from TRBV14 and TRBJ2-1; 11 bases are shared with TRBD1. The read gets to within 3 residues of the CDR3 end, and the germline J gene fills in the rest. Germline-derived CDR1 and CDR2 are SGHDN and FVKESK. Trimming at V came to 7 bases and at J to 9 bases, leaving 5 bases not matched to a gene. This CDR3 is built from 13 residues.

About this clone itself: The read gets to within 3 residues of the CDR3 end, and the germline J gene fills in the rest. The genes are TRBV18 and TRBJ1-6; 9 bases are shared with TRBD1. The V segment lost 3 bases and the J segment 7 bases; nucleotides outside the gene matches: 7. CDR1 and CDR2 from the germline V gene are KGHSH and LQKENI. The CDR3 length is 16 residues. CDR3: CASSPLNRGRNSPLHF. CDR3 DNA, as far as it was read: TGTGCCAGCTCACCGTTGAACAGGGGGCGGAATTCACCC.

As regards this clone: With the read ending 3 residues before the CDR3 end, the germline J gene is used to fill in that end. This sample also contains other DNA sequences that code for the same CDR3. The chain uses TRBV12-3 or TRBV12-4 and TRBJ2-5; 12 bases line up with TRBD2. The trim removed 6 bases at V and 4 bases at J, leaving 6 bases unmatched. The CDR3 sequence is 15 residues long. The CDR3 is CASSLTSGRGETQYF. The CDR3 bases that were read are TGTGCCAGCAGCTTGACTAGCGGGAGAGGAGAGACC.

A word on this clone: The CDR3 extends 3 residues past the end of the read, so its final part is completed from the germline J gene. This chain connects TRBV2 to TRBJ2-5, with 7 bases lining up with TRBD2. V was pared by 7 bases and J by 2 bases, with 10 bases of the junction left unmatched. The germline V gene encodes CDR1 SNHLY and CDR2 FYNNEI. CDR3 length equals 15 residues. This CDR3 reads CASKSGGRKQETQYF. Partial CDR3 DNA: TGTGCCAGCAAATCTGGCGGGAGAAAGCAAGAGACC. The full variable domain, completed using reference TRBV2 and TRBJ2-5, is EPEVTQTPSHQVTQMGQEVILRCVPISNHLYFYWYRQILGQKVEFLVSFYNNEISEKSEIFDDQFSVERPDGSNFTLKIRSTKLEDSAMYFCASKSGGRKQETQYFGPGTRLLVL.

To note about this clone: Read sequence stops 3 residues before the CDR3 end, and the germline J gene provides the missing end. J is TRBJ1-1 and V is TRBV5-1; D perhaps matches TRBD1 (5 bases). V lost 3 bases and J 1 base, leaving 7 bases between the germline ends. The germline gives CDR1 SGHRS, CDR2 YFSETQ. The CDR3 sequence is 13 residues long. The chain's CDR3 is CASSSRGNTEAFF. The DNA read from the CDR3 is TGCGCCAGCAGCTCAAGGGGGAACACTGAA.

Of note for this clone: The read stops 3 residues short of the end of the CDR3; the missing end is completed from the germline J gene. The chain combines TRBV16 with TRBJ2-1; possible D gene TRBD1, 5 bases. CDR1 KGHSY and CDR2 FQNENV come from the germline V gene. V was shortened by 8 bases and J by 1 base, with 6 bases between the two germline ends. The CDR3 length is 12 residues. CDR3 DNA (partial): TGTGCCAGCTGGACATCCTACAATGAG. This encodes CASWTSYNE. In full, the CDR3 reads CASWTSYNEQFF.

A remark on this clone: The read gets to within 3 residues of the CDR3 end, and the germline J gene fills in the rest. This chain links TRBV5-8 with TRBJ2-1; a weak D match, TRBD2 (6 bases). Germline V gene data show CDR1 as SGHTS and CDR2 as YDEGEE. The CDR3 is 15 residues long. V was clipped by 0 bases and J by 3 bases, with 10 bases between them. CDR3 bases read: TGTGCCAGCAGCTTGGGGGACTCGGACTACAATGAG. Its protein is CASSLGDSDYNE. The complete CDR3 protein is CASSLGDSDYNEQFF.

Comment on this clone: The read gets to within 3 residues of the CDR3 end, and the germline J gene fills in the rest. V and J are TRBV9 and TRBJ1-1; the D gene is possibly TRBD1 (6 bases). This CDR3 is built from 17 residues. V gave up 0 bases and J gave up 4 bases, with 19 bases separating them. The germline gives CDR1 SGDLS, CDR2 YYNGEE. Incomplete CDR3 DNA: TGTGCCAGCAGCGTAGATTCGGACGGGGGGGCCCGCACTGAA. This encodes CASSVDSDGGARTE. The whole CDR3 reads CASSVDSDGGARTEAFF.

Of note for this clone: The missing CDR3 end, 3 residues past where the read stops, is filled in from the germline J gene. The V call is TRBV5-4, the J call TRBJ1-6; 7 bases are shared with TRBD1. The CDR3 loop spans 15 amino acids. CDR1 and CDR2 from the germline V gene are SGHNT and YYREEE (reference sequence). V shed 3 bases and J 5 bases; nucleotides not matched to a gene: 5. The chain's CDR3 is CASSSQGINNSPLHF. Incomplete CDR3 DNA: TGTGCCAGCAGCTCACAGGGGATAAATAATTCACCC.

With respect to this clone: The read terminates 3 residues ahead of where the CDR3 ends, so the germline J gene completes it. The V call is TRBV20-1, the J call TRBJ2-1; 9 bases map to TRBD2. The germline gives CDR1 DFQATT, CDR2 SNEGSKA (reference sequence). This CDR3 comprises 15 residues. V shed 1 base and J 8 bases; nucleotides not matched to a gene: 9. The chain's CDR3 is CSARGHSGRHDEQFF. The sequenced CDR3 bases are TGCAGTGCTAGAGGTCACAGCGGGAGGCACGATGAG.

As concerns this clone: The read stops 3 residues short of the end of the CDR3; the missing end is completed from the germline J gene. V and J are TRBV20-1 and TRBJ1-6; TRBD1 agrees at 10 bases. The CDR3 runs 13 residues. From germline, CDR1 is DFQATT and CDR2 SNEGSKA (reference sequence). The trim removed 5 bases at V and 11 bases at J, leaving 6 bases unmatched. The DNA read from the CDR3 is TGCAGTGCTGACAGGGGGCGAGGTCCACCC. This translates into CSADRGRGPP. The whole CDR3 region reads CSADRGRGPPLHF.

The CDR3 is CAISEFRQGVDGYTF. The part of the CDR3 DNA that was read is TGTGCCATCAGTGAGTTCCGACAGGGGGTGGATGGC. The chain carries TRBV10-3 and TRBJ1-2; TRBD1 matches 9 bases. Read sequence stops 3 residues before the CDR3 end, and the germline J gene provides the missing end. The CDR3 totals 15 residues. The V gene's germline CDR1 is ENHRY and CDR2 SYGVKD. Losses at the gene ends were 1 base for V and 6 bases for J; bases not matched to a gene: 6.

Points on this clone: The read comes to an end 3 residues before the CDR3 does, leaving the germline J gene to fill in the end. The gene calls are TRBV4-1 and TRBJ1-5; D is uncertain. Trimming pared 1 base from V and 5 bases from J, leaving 9 bases between. From germline, CDR1 is MGHRA and CDR2 YSYEKL. This CDR3 is 14 amino acids long. The CDR3 bases that were read are TGCGCCAGCAGCCAAGCCTCTTTCGATCAGCCC. It is translated as CASSQASFDQP. The whole CDR3 sequence reads CASSQASFDQPQHF.

For this clone: The read falls 3 residues short of the CDR3 end, and the missing part is taken from the germline J gene. This rearrangement joins TRBV5-1 to TRBJ1-4; D is possibly TRBD1 (5 bases). V lost 0 bases and J 7 bases, leaving 10 bases between the germline ends. Germline lookup yields CDR1 SGHRS and CDR2 YFSETQ. The CDR3 totals 14 residues. The part of the CDR3 DNA that was read is TGCGCCAGCAGCTTGGGGTCAGGGTCTGAAAAA. It specifies CASSLGSGSEK. The entire CDR3 protein is CASSLGSGSEKLFF.

On this clone itself: The DNA ends 3 residues before the CDR3 does, and the rest of the CDR3 is filled in from the germline J gene. The chain carries TRBV30 and TRBJ1-5, with TRBD1 as a possible D gene (5 bases). CDR1 and CDR2 from the germline V gene are GTSNPN and SVGIG (reference sequence). V lost 5 bases and J lost 6, with 14 bases in between. The CDR3 is made up of 13 amino acids. Partial CDR3 DNA: TGTGCCTGGGAACCACAGGTGGGTCAGCCC. Protein product: CAWEPQVGQP. The entire CDR3 reads CAWEPQVGQPQHF.

The CDR3 region is CAWRLYLGDREQPQHF. The CDR3 bases that were read are TGTGCCTGGAGATTGTATCTTGGGGACAGGGAACAGCCC. This chain links TRBV30 with TRBJ1-5, with 9 bases identical to TRBD1. The read falls 3 residues short of the CDR3 end, and the missing part is taken from the germline J gene. There are 16 residues in the CDR3. Germline CDR1 reads GTSNPN; CDR2 reads SVGIG (reference sequence). With V trimmed by 3 bases and J by 7 bases, 13 bases remained unmatched.

A remark on this clone: The sequenced fragment ends 3 residues before the CDR3 boundary, so the rest is inferred from the germline J gene. The chain combines TRBV6-4 with TRBJ2-1; D not certain. The ends were cut back, 7 bases at V and 0 bases at J, with 13 bases in the middle. The CDR3 has 15 amino acids. Germline CDR1 reads MRHNA; CDR2 reads SNTAGT. The CDR3 loop reads CASTAYCSSYNEQFF. The CDR3 DNA, read in part, is TGTGCCAGCACTGCCTACTGTAGCTCCTACAATGAG.